This T cell receptor (beta chain) derives from a study of blood T cell repertoires in COVID-19. The assay was immunoSEQ multiplex PCR, and TCRdb's table has in-frame clones only and misses some. The repertoire holds a few hundred thousand clones, with approximately 86% as singletons. This clone was counted once. V lost 7 bases, J lost 4 bases, and 12 bases stayed unmatched. Germline V lookup: CDR1 MDHEN, CDR2 SYDVKM. The CDR3 consists of 15 residues. Sequenced input: peripheral blood. The chain uses TRBV28 and TRBJ2-5; 7 nucleotides line up with TRBD1. This receptor was identified in a woman aged 18-35 years with acute or convalescent COVID-19. The CDR3 sequence: CASKVYRQGRETQYF. The CDR3 DNA reads as TGTGCCAGCAAAGTTTATAGACAGGGACGAGAGACCCAGTACTTC.